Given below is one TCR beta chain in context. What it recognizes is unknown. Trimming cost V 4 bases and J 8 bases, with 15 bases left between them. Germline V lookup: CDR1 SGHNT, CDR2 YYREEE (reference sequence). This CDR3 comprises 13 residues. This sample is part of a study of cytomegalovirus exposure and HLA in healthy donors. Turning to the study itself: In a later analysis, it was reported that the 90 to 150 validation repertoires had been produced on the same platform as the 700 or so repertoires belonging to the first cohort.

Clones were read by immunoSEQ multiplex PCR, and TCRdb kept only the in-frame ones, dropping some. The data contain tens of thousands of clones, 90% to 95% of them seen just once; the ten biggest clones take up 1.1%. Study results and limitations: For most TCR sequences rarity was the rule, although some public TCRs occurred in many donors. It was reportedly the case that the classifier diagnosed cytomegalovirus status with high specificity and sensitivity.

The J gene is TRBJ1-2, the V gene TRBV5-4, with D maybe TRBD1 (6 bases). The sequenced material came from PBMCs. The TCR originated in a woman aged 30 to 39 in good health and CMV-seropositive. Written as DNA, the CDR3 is TGTGCCAGCAGCCCGACAGGTACCGGAGGCTACACCTTC. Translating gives CASSPTGTGGYTF.